These 10 T cell receptor beta chains originate from one sample sequenced in a study of CD8 T cells in Susac syndrome. RNA, at about 0.45 to 1 ug, was reverse transcribed with random hexamers. A single record per CDR3 protein comes from TCRdb applying MiXCR to the immunoSEQ multiplex PCR reads. The table includes approximately 120,000 distinct CDR3 sequences, roughly 95% detected once. The sequencing sample was made of CD4+ T cells from PBMCs. All receptors come from a human donor in good health.

This clonotype was found once. The chain employs TRBV20-1 and TRBJ2-5; D not certain. CDR1 and CDR2 (germline): DFQATT, SNEGSKA (reference sequence). Trimming shortened V by 6 bases and J by 5 bases, and 10 bases separated the two germline ends. The CDR3 sequence is 11 residues long. CDR3 amino acids: CSAMVGETQYF. As DNA, the CDR3 is TGCAGTGCGATGGTGGGGGAGACCCAGTACTTC.

This clonotype was seen once. The chain employs TRBV20-1 and TRBJ2-5; 12 nucleotides line up with TRBD2. With 4 bases clipped from V and 5 bases from J, the junction kept 8 bases outside the gene matches. The CDR3 has 15 amino acids. Germline V CDR1 and CDR2: DFQATT, SNEGSKA (reference sequence). The CDR3: CSATSSGGGRETQYF. The CDR3 DNA sequence: TGCAGTGCTACCTCTAGCGGGGGGGGCCGGGAGACCCAGTACTTC.

The rearrangement uses TRBV5-1 and TRBJ2-7, with 7 bases identical to TRBD1. There are 14 residues in the CDR3. J gave up 4 bases and V 2 bases, and 6 bases lay outside the gene matches. The germline gives CDR1 SGHRS, CDR2 YFSETQ. Written as DNA, the CDR3 is TGCGCCAGCAGCTTTGACGACAGGGCGTACGAGCAGTACTTC. Translated: CASSFDDRAYEQYF.

The J gene is TRBJ1-2, the V gene TRBV28, with 7 nucleotides matching TRBD1. The J segment lost 6 bases and the V segment lost 6 bases, leaving 10 bases of the junction unmatched. The germline CDR1 and CDR2 sequences are MDHEN and SYDVKM. The CDR3 consists of 14 residues. The CDR3 bases are TGTGCCAGCAGACCAGGGGGGCGCAAAGATGGCTACACCTTC. Amino acid sequence: CASRPGGRKDGYTF.

V usage is TRBV14 and J usage is TRBJ2-1; weak D call: TRBD2 (6 bases). V dropped 4 bases and J dropped 9 bases, with 16 bases sitting between them. Looked up from germline, CDR1 is SGHDN and CDR2 is FVKESK. This CDR3 comprises 14 residues. CDR3 nucleotides: TGTGCCAGCAGCCGGGACTCGGCCCGCAGTGAGCAGTTCTTC. Translating it yields CASSRDSARSEQFF.

The V and J genes are TRBV7-6 and TRBJ1-4; D gene unclear. The CDR3 length is 14 residues. Deletions cut 0 bases from V and 8 bases from J, with 10 bases between. CDR1 is SGHVS and CDR2 is FNYEAQ in the germline V gene. For the CDR3, the DNA is TGTGCCAGCAGCTTAGCCGCTAGCGGGGAAAAACTGTTTTTT. Protein product: CASSLAASGEKLFF.

This chain joins TRBV27 and TRBJ2-4, with unresolved D. Trimming removed 1 base at V and 5 bases at J, with 9 bases between. The CDR3 contains 14 residues. Germline V gene lookup returns CDR1 MNHEY and CDR2 SMNVEV (reference sequence). This CDR3 reads CASSLLGSENIQYF. The CDR3 bases are TGTGCCAGCAGTTTATTGGGCAGCGAAAACATTCAGTACTTC.

This rearrangement joins TRBV20-1 to TRBJ2-7; 12 nucleotides agree with TRBD2. Trimming removed 6 bases from V and 0 bases from J; junction bases left unmatched: 6. Germline-derived CDR1 and CDR2 are DFQATT and SNEGSKA (reference sequence). This CDR3 region has 15 residues. CDR3 amino acids: CSASRTSGASYEQYF. Here the CDR3 DNA reads TGCAGTGCGTCTCGGACTAGCGGGGCCTCCTACGAGCAGTACTTC.

This clonotype was counted a single time. The rearrangement uses TRBV4-1 and TRBJ2-3; no firm D call. Trimming pared 3 bases from V and 0 bases from J, leaving 22 bases between. Germline V CDR1 and CDR2: MGHRA, YSYEKL. This CDR3 has 19 amino acids. Here the CDR3 reads CASSHPQVTSKTSTDTQYF. The CDR3 region has the DNA TGCGCCAGCAGCCATCCTCAGGTGACTTCGAAAACTAGCACAGATACGCAGTATTTT.

The V gene is TRBV5-1, the J gene TRBJ1-1; D perhaps matches TRBD1 (6 bases). The CDR3 contains 14 residues. V shed 4 bases and J shed 2 bases, with 12 bases lying between them. Germline assignment: CDR1 SGHRS and CDR2 YFSETQ. The CDR3 bases are TGCGCCAGCAGCCTCCAGGGGACCAACACTGAAGCTTTCTTT. This sequence encodes CASSLQGTNTEAFF.